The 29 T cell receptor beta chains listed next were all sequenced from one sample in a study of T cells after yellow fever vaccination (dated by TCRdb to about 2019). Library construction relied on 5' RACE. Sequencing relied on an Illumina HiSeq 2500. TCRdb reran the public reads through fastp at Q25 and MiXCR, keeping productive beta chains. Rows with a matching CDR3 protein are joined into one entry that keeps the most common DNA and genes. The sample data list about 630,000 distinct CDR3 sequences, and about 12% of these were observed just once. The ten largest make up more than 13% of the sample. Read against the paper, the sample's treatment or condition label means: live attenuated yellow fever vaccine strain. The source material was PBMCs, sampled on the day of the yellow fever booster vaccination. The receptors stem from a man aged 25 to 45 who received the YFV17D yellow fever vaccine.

The CDR3, as DNA: TGTGCCAGCAGTTTAAGTCCTTCCCGGTCTGACTACGAGCAGTACTTC. Amino acid sequence: CASSLSPSRSDYEQYF. The V gene is TRBV27, the J gene TRBJ2-7; D not resolved. V was clipped by 2 bases and J by 3 bases, with 17 bases between them. In germline, CDR1 is MNHEY, CDR2 SMNVEV (reference sequence). The CDR3 consists of 16 residues.

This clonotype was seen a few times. The CDR3 loop is CASALRGPNYEQYF. Here the CDR3 DNA reads TGTGCCAGCGCCCTACGAGGACCCAACTACGAGCAGTACTTC. The rearrangement joins TRBV7-9 to TRBJ2-7, with D unclear. Trimming cost V 8 bases and J 3 bases, with 17 bases left between them. This CDR3 region has 14 residues. CDR1 and CDR2 (germline): SEHNR, FQNEAQ (reference sequence).

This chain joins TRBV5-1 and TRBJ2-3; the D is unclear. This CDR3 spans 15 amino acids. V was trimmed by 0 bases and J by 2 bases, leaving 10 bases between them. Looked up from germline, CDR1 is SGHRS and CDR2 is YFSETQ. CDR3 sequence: CASSLAQLSTDTQYF. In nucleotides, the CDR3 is TGCGCCAGCAGCTTGGCACAGCTATCCACAGATACGCAGTATTTT. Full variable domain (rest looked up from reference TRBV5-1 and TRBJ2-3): KAGVTQTPRYLIKTRGQQVTLSCSPISGHRSVSWYQQTPGQGLQFLFEYFSETQRNKGNFPGRFSGRQFSNSRSEMNVSTLELGDSALYLCASSLAQLSTDTQYFGPGTRLTVL.

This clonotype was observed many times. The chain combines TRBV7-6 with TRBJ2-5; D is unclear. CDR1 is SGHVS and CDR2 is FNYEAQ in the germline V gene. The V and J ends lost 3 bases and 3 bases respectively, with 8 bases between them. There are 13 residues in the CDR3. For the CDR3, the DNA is TGTGCCAGCAGCTTGTCACTAAAAGAGACCCAGTACTTC. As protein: CASSLSLKETQYF.

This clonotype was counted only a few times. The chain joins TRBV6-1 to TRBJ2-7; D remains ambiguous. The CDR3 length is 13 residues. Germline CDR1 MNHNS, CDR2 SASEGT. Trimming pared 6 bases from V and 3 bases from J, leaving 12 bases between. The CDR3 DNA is TGTGCCAGCAGCGTCAGCAGATTCTACGAGCAGTACTTC. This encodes CASSVSRFYEQYF.

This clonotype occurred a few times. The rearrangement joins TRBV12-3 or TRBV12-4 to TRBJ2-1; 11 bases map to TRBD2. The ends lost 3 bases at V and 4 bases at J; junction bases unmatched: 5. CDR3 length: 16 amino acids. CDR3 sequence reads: CASSFGTSGPYNEQFF. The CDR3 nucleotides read TGTGCCAGCAGTTTCGGGACTAGCGGACCGTACAATGAGCAGTTCTTC.

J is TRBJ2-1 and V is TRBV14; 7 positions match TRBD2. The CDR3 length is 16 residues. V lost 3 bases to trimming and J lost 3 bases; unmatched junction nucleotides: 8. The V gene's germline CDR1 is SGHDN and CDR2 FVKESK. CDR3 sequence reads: CASSQDWREFYNEQFF. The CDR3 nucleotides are TGTGCCAGCAGCCAGGATTGGCGGGAGTTCTACAATGAGCAGTTCTTC.

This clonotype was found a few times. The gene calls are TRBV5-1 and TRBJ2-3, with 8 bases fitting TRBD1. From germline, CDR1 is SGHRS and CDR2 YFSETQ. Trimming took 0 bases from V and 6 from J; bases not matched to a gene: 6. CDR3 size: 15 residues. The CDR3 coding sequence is TGCGCCAGCAGCTTGGTAGGACAGGGCGCGGATACGCAGTATTTT. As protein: CASSLVGQGADTQYF.

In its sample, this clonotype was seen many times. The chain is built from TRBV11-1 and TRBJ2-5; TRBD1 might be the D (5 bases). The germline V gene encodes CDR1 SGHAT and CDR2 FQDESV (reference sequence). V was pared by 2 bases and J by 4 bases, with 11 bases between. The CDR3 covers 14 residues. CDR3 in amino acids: CASSLKRGGETQYF. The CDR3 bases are TGTGCCAGCAGCTTAAAAAGGGGCGGAGAGACCCAGTACTTC.

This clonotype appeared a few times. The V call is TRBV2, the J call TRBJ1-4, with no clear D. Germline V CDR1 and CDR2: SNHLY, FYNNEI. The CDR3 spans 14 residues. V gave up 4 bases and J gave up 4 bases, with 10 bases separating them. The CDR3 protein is CASSVTLNNEKLFF. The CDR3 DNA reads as TGTGCCAGCAGTGTGACACTGAATAATGAAAAACTGTTTTTT.

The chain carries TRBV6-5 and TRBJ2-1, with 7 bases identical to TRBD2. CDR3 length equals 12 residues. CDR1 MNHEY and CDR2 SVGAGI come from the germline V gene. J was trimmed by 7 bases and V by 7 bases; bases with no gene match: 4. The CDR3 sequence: CASTGEGNEQFF. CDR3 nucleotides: TGTGCCAGCACGGGGGAGGGAAATGAGCAGTTCTTC.

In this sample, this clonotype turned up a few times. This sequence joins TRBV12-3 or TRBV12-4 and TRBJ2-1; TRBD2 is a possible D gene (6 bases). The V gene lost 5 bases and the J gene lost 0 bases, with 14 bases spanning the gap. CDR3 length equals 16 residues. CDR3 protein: CASSPPGVSSYNEQFF. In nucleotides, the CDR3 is TGTGCCAGCAGTCCGCCGGGGGTAAGCTCCTACAATGAGCAGTTCTTC.

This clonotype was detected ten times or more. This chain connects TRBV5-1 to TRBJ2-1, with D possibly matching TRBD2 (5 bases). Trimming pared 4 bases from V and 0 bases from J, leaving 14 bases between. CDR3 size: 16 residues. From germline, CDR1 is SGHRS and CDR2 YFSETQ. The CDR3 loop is CASSQNGESSYNEQFF. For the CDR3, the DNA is TGCGCCAGCAGCCAAAATGGGGAGAGCTCCTACAATGAGCAGTTCTTC.

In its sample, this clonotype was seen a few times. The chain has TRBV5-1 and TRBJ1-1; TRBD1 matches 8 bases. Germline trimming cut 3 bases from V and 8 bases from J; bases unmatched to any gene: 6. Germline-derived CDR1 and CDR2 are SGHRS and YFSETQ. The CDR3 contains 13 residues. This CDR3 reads CASSSGQGKEAFF. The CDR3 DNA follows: TGCGCCAGCAGCTCTGGACAGGGCAAGGAAGCTTTCTTT.

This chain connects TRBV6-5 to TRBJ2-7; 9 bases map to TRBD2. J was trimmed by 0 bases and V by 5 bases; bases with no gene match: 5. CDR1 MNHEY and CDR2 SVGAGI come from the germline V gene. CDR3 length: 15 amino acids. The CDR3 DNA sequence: TGTGCCAGCAGTATCTCGACTAGCGGCTCCTACGAGCAGTACTTC. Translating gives CASSISTSGSYEQYF.

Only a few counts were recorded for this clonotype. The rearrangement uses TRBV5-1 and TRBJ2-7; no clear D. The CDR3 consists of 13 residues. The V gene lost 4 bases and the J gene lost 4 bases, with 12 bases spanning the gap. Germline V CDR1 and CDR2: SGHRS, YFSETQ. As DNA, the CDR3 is TGCGCCAGCAGCCCGGGCGACCGGTACGAGCAGTACTTC. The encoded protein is CASSPGDRYEQYF.

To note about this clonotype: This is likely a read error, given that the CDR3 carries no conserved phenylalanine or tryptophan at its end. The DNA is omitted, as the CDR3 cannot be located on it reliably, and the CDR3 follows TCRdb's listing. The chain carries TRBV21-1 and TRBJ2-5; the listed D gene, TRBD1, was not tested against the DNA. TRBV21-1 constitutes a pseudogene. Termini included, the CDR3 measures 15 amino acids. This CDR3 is CASSRRDRGRETQYS.

The CDR3 DNA reads as TGTGCCAGCAGTTACTTCGGACAGGGAACGGGTGAGCAGTTCTTC. This sequence encodes CASSYFGQGTGEQFF. This chain uses TRBV6-5 with TRBJ2-1; 8 bases are a match to TRBD1. The trim removed 1 base at V and 9 bases at J, leaving 8 bases unmatched. Per the germline V gene, CDR1 is MNHEY and CDR2 is SVGAGI. CDR3 size: 15 residues.

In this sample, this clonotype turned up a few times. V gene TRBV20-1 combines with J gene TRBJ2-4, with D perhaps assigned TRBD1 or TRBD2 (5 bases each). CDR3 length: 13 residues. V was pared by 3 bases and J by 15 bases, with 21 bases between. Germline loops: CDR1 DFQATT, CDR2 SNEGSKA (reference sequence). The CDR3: CSAREAGTPLAYF. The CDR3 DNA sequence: TGCAGTGCTAGGGAGGCCGGGACGCCGCTGGCGTACTTC.

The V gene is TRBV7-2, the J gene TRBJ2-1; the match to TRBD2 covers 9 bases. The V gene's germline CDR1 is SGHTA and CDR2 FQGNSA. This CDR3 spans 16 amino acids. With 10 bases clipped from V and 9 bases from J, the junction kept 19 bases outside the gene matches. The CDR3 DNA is TGTGCCACTCACGACGGGGCTAGCGGGACTGTTCTTGAGCAGTTCTTC. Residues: CATHDGASGTVLEQFF.

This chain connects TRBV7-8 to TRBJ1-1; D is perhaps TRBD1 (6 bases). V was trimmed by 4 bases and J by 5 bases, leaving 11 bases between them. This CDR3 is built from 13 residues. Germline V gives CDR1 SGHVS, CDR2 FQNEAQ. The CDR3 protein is CASSSWQGTEAFF. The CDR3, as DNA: TGTGCCAGCAGCTCTTGGCAGGGGACTGAAGCTTTCTTT.

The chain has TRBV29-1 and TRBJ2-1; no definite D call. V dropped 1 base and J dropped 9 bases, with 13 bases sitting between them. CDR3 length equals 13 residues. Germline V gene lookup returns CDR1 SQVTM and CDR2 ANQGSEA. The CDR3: CSVEASFAPEQFF. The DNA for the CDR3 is TGCAGCGTTGAAGCTAGTTTTGCGCCTGAGCAGTTCTTC.

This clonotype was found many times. The CDR3 loop reads CASSWLAGPNEQYF. CDR3 nucleotides: TGTGCCAGCAGCTGGCTAGCGGGCCCGAACGAGCAGTACTTC. V is TRBV7-2 and J is TRBJ2-7, with 8 bases that match TRBD2. CDR1 and CDR2 (germline): SGHTA, FQGNSA. The V segment lost 4 bases and the J segment 5 bases; nucleotides outside the gene matches: 7. CDR3 length: 14 amino acids.

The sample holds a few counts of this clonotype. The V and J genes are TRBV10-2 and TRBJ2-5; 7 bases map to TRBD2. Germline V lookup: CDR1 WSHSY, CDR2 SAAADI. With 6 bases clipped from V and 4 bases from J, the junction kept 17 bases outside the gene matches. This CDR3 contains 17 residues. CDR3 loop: CASSRTSQDPPGETQYF. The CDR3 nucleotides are TGCGCCAGCAGCAGGACTAGTCAAGACCCCCCAGGAGAGACCCAGTACTTC.

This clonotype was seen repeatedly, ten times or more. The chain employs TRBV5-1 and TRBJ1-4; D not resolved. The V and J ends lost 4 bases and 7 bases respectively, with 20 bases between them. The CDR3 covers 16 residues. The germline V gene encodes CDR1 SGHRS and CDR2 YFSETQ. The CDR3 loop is CASSPERRAAGEKLFF. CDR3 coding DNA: TGCGCCAGCAGCCCGGAACGCCGGGCAGCCGGTGAAAAACTGTTTTTT.

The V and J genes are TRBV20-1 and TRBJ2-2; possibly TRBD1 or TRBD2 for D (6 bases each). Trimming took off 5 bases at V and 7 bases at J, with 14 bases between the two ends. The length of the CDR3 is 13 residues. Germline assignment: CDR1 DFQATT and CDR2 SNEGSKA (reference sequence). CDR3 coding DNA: TGCAGTGCTCTGAAGGGGGAGGACGGGGAGCTGTTTTTT. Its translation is CSALKGEDGELFF.

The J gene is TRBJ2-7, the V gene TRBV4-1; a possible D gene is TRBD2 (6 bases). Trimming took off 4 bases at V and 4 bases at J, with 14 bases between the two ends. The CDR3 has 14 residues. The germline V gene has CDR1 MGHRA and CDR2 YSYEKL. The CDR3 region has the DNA TGCGCCAGCAGCCCGACTAGTATGGTTTACGAGCAGTACTTC. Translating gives CASSPTSMVYEQYF.

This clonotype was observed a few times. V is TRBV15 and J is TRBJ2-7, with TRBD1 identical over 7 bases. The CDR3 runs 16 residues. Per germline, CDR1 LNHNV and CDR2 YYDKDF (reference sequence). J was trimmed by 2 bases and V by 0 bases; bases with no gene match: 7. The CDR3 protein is CATSRDPAGGPYEQYF. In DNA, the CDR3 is TGTGCCACCAGCAGAGATCCGGCAGGGGGTCCCTACGAGCAGTACTTC.

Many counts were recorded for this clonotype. The CDR3 is CASSPDYNSPLHF. DNA for the CDR3: TGCGCCAGCAGCCCGGACTATAATTCACCCCTCCACTTT. The rearrangement uses TRBV5-1 and TRBJ1-6; D gene unclear. The V gene lost 4 bases and the J gene lost 3 bases, with 5 bases spanning the gap. Looked up from germline, CDR1 is SGHRS and CDR2 is YFSETQ. The CDR3 is made up of 13 amino acids.